This TCR beta chain was retrieved from a study of blood T cell repertoires in COVID-19 (dated by TCRdb to the early 2020s). Notes on the research overall: Samples from collaborators originated in the United States, Italy and Spain and spanned both the acute and convalescent phases of COVID-19. The prospective study material was composed of cDNA or gDNA derived from T cells, B-cell-depleted T cells, or PBMCs. Deeply sampled blood TCRbeta repertoires from subjects exposed to, actively infected with, or recovered from COVID-19 were included in the dataset. The repertoires were released in a freely available public database meant as a resource for research on the immune response to SARS-CoV-2. The samples were drawn from the first 160 participants of the ongoing ImmuneRACE study and from 950 to 1,500 subjects provided by 6 global collaborators. A de-identified subject ID, COVID-19 status, age in years and sex were almost always included in the sample metadata. Where available, HLA class I and class II types were obtained from metadata supplied by the sample provider rather than from assay-based typing. Broad study findings and their caveats: The amount of clinical and demographic metadata varied by source and participant and was provided uncurated.

As to this clone: Its antigen is unknown. No clone much larger than this one lies a single base away; base qualities are absent.

TCRbeta CDR3 regions were amplified from genomic DNA using the immunoSEQ Assay, a bias-controlled multiplex PCR. The original pipeline was this. Within the assay, amplification of reference gene primers was used to estimate how many nucleated cells each sample contained. To quantify the absolute abundance of each unique TCRbeta CDR3 rearrangement, sequence reads were collapsed and filtered. For each sample, productive Simpson clonality was calculated as the square root of Simpson's diversity index across productive rearrangements. This is the immuneACCESS table as TCRdb keeps it, with only in-frame sequences that have V and J called. A part of the clones is gone; compared with another copy, unresolved V genes explain less than half, and the rest is unexplained. The V and J calls and clone size come from that table; D and trimming were worked out from the DNA. This sample has more than 65,000 clones in its table, and 87% of those were observed once. 6.6% of the sample goes to the ten largest clones.

The germline V gene sets CDR1 to MDHEN and CDR2 to SYDVKM. CDR3 length: 13 amino acids, cysteine to phenylalanine. The DNA shown is the 39-base CDR3, in frame from base 1. V is shortened by 4 bases, J by 5 bases, and the region joining them spans 8 bases. Whole blood was collected in K2EDTA tubes by collaborating institutions according to the institutions' own protocols. For TCRbeta analysis, collaborators shipped samples as frozen whole blood, isolated PBMCs, or DNA extracted from either of those sample types. The sequencing input was peripheral blood. The sequence came from a man aged 45 to 65 with active COVID-19. The rearrangement joined TRBV28 to TRBJ2-2; no D gene is confidently identified. The CDR3 region reads CASSSPRTGELFF. In nucleotide form, the sequence is TGTGCCAGCAGTTCCCCCAGGACCGGGGAGCTGTTTTTT.